A single sample gave rise to the 24 T cell receptor beta chains below, sequenced in a study of human versus mouse CDR3 diversity and MHC coevolution. Profiling relied on immunoSEQ multiplex PCR, and the TCRdb table lists in-frame clones only, not all of them. Of more than 60,000 clones in the sample, roughly 92% are singletons; the top ten hold roughly 0.15%. The source material was naive CD4+ T cells from blood. Specified subset: CD45RO-negative CD62L-positive naive CD4 T cells. The receptors come from a person aged 30 to 69 in good health.

The rearrangement links TRBV19 to TRBJ1-1, with D tentatively TRBD1 (6 bases). This CDR3 is built from 11 residues. Trimming took 5 bases from V and 7 from J, leaving 8 bases between them. In germline, CDR1 is LNHDA, CDR2 SQIVND (reference sequence). CDR3: CASSFRGEAFF. The CDR3 DNA reads as TGTGCCAGTAGTTTCAGGGGTGAAGCTTTCTTT.

V is TRBV19 and J is TRBJ2-7; D perhaps matches TRBD1 (6 bases). This CDR3 region has 12 residues. V lost 6 bases to trimming and J lost 7 bases, with 13 bases between them. The germline V gene has CDR1 LNHDA and CDR2 SQIVND (reference sequence). CDR3 DNA sequence: TGTGCCAGTAGCTCACAAACAGGGGAGCAGTACTTC. Translation: CASSSQTGEQYF.

J is TRBJ2-7 and V is TRBV5-8; possibly TRBD1 for D (6 bases). This CDR3 contains 18 residues. The germline V gene encodes CDR1 SGHTS and CDR2 YDEGEE. The ends were cut back, 3 bases at V and 0 bases at J, with 22 bases in the middle. CDR3 amino acids: CASSSPPLQGLSSYEQYF. The CDR3, as DNA: TGTGCCAGCAGCTCCCCTCCCTTACAGGGCCTTTCCTCCTACGAGCAGTACTTC.

The chain employs TRBV2 and TRBJ1-3; the match to TRBD1 covers 7 bases. The trim removed 8 bases at V and 0 bases at J, leaving 13 bases unmatched. The CDR3 spans 17 residues. The germline V gene has CDR1 SNHLY and CDR2 FYNNEI. The CDR3 here is CASDAGTAPLSGNTIYF. DNA for the CDR3: TGTGCCAGCGATGCGGGGACAGCACCCCTCTCTGGAAACACCATATATTTT.

This chain connects TRBV5-1 to TRBJ1-4; weak D call: TRBD1 (6 bases). V shed 3 bases and J shed 0 bases, with 9 bases lying between them. Per germline, CDR1 SGHRS and CDR2 YFSETQ. This CDR3 has 15 residues. The CDR3 sequence is CASSWDTATNEKLFF. In nucleotides, the CDR3 is TGCGCCAGCAGCTGGGACACCGCAACTAATGAAAAACTGTTTTTT.

The chain links TRBV6-1 to TRBJ2-7; 7 bases are shared with TRBD1. CDR1 and CDR2 (germline): MNHNS, SASEGT. The CDR3 extends over 13 amino acids. With 8 bases clipped from V and 3 bases from J, the junction kept 7 bases outside the gene matches. The CDR3 protein is CASLDRAHYEQYF. CDR3 coding DNA: TGTGCCAGCCTTGACAGGGCGCACTACGAGCAGTACTTC.

This sequence joins TRBV10-3 and TRBJ2-7, with 13 bases matching TRBD2. J lost 3 bases, V lost 3 bases, and 11 bases had no gene match. The V gene's germline CDR1 is ENHRY and CDR2 SYGVKD. The CDR3 is 18 amino acids. CDR3 nucleotides: TGTGCCATCAGTGACCTTTTAGGGACTAGCGGGACTCACTACGAGCAGTACTTC. Its protein is CAISDLLGTSGTHYEQYF.

The chain is built from TRBV29-1 and TRBJ2-1; TRBD2 matches at 16 bases. CDR1 is SQVTM, CDR2 ANQGSEA, per germline. Trimming took 5 bases from V and 9 from J; bases not matched to a gene: 4. The CDR3 is 14 residues long. For the CDR3, the DNA is TGCAGCGTTAGGGGGACTAGCGGGAGGGGTGAGCAGTTCTTC. It codes for CSVRGTSGRGEQFF.

The chain couples TRBV7-9 to TRBJ2-3; 9 bases are a match to TRBD2. The CDR3 spans 14 residues. V lost 1 base, J lost 4 bases, and 0 bases stayed unmatched. The germline V gene encodes CDR1 SEHNR and CDR2 FQNEAQ (reference sequence). The CDR3 coding sequence is TGTGCCAGCAGCTTAGAGCGGGGGGCAGATACGCAGTATTTT. This gives the protein CASSLERGADTQYF.

This clone was seen a handful of times. The CDR3 nucleotides read TGTGCCACGAGAGGGGGTCGAGGGACTGAAGCTTTCTTT. It encodes CATRGGRGTEAFF. V is TRBV6-6 and J is TRBJ1-1, with D perhaps matching TRBD1 (6 bases). Between the trimmed V and J ends, which lost 10 bases and 5 bases, there was a span of 17 bases. Germline V gene data show CDR1 as MNHNY and CDR2 as SVGAGI (reference sequence). This CDR3 spans 13 amino acids.

The chain joins TRBV18 to TRBJ2-1; possibly TRBD1 for D (5 bases). CDR3 length equals 13 residues. V was pared by 3 bases and J by 5 bases, with 8 bases between. Germline values: CDR1 KGHSH, CDR2 LQKENI. In DNA form, the CDR3 reads TGTGCCAGCTCACCGCCGACAGACAATGAGCAGTTCTTC. Residues: CASSPPTDNEQFF. The full variable domain, with the rest looked up from reference TRBV18 and TRBJ2-1, is NAGVMQNPRHLVRRRGQEARLRCSPMKGHSHVYWYRQLPEEGLKFMVYLQKENIIDESGMPKERFSAEFPKEGPSILRIQQVVRGDSAAYFCASSPPTDNEQFFGPGTRLTVL.

The V gene is TRBV4-1, the J gene TRBJ2-3; D perhaps matches TRBD1 (6 bases). CDR3 size: 14 residues. With 4 bases removed from V and 6 bases from J, the gap between germline ends came to 14 bases. The germline V gene has CDR1 MGHRA and CDR2 YSYEKL. The CDR3 spells CASSRPTGSDTQYF. CDR3 nucleotide sequence: TGCGCCAGCAGCCGACCTACAGGGTCCGATACGCAGTATTTT.

This rearrangement joins TRBV5-1 to TRBJ1-1; TRBD1 matches at 8 bases. Germline assignment: CDR1 SGHRS and CDR2 YFSETQ. This CDR3 is built from 14 residues. The J segment lost 1 base and the V segment lost 4 bases, leaving 3 bases of the junction unmatched. The CDR3 DNA reads TGCGCCAGCAGCCCCGGGACAGGGAACACTGAAGCTTTCTTT. It encodes CASSPGTGNTEAFF.

The chain joins TRBV18 to TRBJ1-2; D is possibly TRBD1 (5 bases). Trimming stripped 3 bases from V and 5 bases from J, with 13 bases between. The CDR3 totals 14 residues. The germline CDR1 and CDR2 sequences are KGHSH and LQKENI. This chain's CDR3 is CASSPQEGAYGYTF. The CDR3 nucleotides are TGTGCCAGCTCACCCCAGGAAGGGGCGTATGGCTACACCTTC.

This sequence joins TRBV10-2 and TRBJ2-7; D may be TRBD2 (6 bases). With 6 bases removed from V and 3 bases from J, the gap between germline ends came to 18 bases. CDR1 is WSHSY, CDR2 SAAADI, per germline. The CDR3 length is 15 residues. DNA for the CDR3: TGCGCCAGCAGATCCCTACGGGAGATCGGCTACGAGCAGTACTTC. This encodes CASRSLREIGYEQYF.

V is TRBV30 and J is TRBJ1-1; 7 nucleotides align to TRBD1. V was pared by 4 bases and J by 4 bases, with 15 bases of the junction left unmatched. This CDR3 comprises 16 residues. Germline V gene sequence: CDR1 GTSNPN, CDR2 SVGIG (reference sequence). DNA for the CDR3: TGTGCCTGGATCAAGGACAGGACATCCTTAAGCACTGAAGCTTTCTTT. Protein: CAWIKDRTSLSTEAFF.

The genes are TRBV7-9 and TRBJ2-1; TRBD2 agrees at 15 bases. The CDR3 totals 18 residues. The germline gives CDR1 SEHNR, CDR2 FQNEAQ (reference sequence). Trimming removed 3 bases from V and 9 bases from J; junction bases left unmatched: 12. The CDR3 loop reads CASSLDPGLAGGPSEQFF. The CDR3 DNA sequence: TGTGCCAGCAGCTTGGACCCCGGACTAGCGGGAGGGCCAAGTGAGCAGTTCTTC.

The V gene is TRBV12-5, the J gene TRBJ2-5, with TRBD2 as a possible D gene (7 bases). CDR3 length: 14 residues. The V end was cut by 5 bases, the J end by 7 bases, with 17 bases between. Per germline, CDR1 LGHNT and CDR2 FRNRAP. The CDR3 bases are TGTGCTAGTGGTACTGCGGGGGAAGGGGGGACCCAGTACTTC. This sequence encodes CASGTAGEGGTQYF.

The rearrangement uses TRBV6-4 and TRBJ2-7, with 13 bases matching TRBD2. The CDR3 loop spans 14 amino acids. V shed 10 bases, J shed 3 bases, and the junction held 6 bases outside the gene matches. Looked up from germline, CDR1 is MRHNA and CDR2 is SNTAGT. The CDR3 nucleotides read TGTGCCAACTCGGGACTAGCGGGAAACTACGAGCAGTACTTC. This translates into CANSGLAGNYEQYF.

The rearrangement links TRBV5-1 to TRBJ2-7; 9 bases map to TRBD2. This CDR3 is built from 14 residues. Germline CDR1 is SGHRS and CDR2 is YFSETQ. V gave up 8 bases and J gave up 1 base; unmatched junction bases: 7. As DNA, the CDR3 is TGCGCCAGTCTATCTACTAGCGGGTCCTACGAGCAGTACTTC. The encoded protein is CASLSTSGSYEQYF.

V usage is TRBV5-6 and J usage is TRBJ1-2, with D unresolved. CDR3 length: 12 amino acids. Trimming pared 5 bases from V and 6 bases from J, leaving 11 bases between. Germline V lookup: CDR1 SGHDT, CDR2 YYEEEE. CDR3 nucleotides: TGTGCCAGCAGAGAACGGGGAGATGGCTACACCTTC. Amino acid sequence: CASRERGDGYTF.

The chain recombines TRBV30 with TRBJ1-1, with D possibly TRBD1 on 5 matching bases. The CDR3 is 13 amino acids. Trimming removed 0 bases from V and 4 bases from J, with 9 bases in between. Germline assignment: CDR1 GTSNPN and CDR2 SVGIG (reference sequence). The CDR3 sequence is CAWSVGVATEAFF. The DNA for the CDR3 is TGTGCCTGGAGTGTAGGGGTGGCCACTGAAGCTTTCTTT.

This chain joins TRBV6-5 and TRBJ2-1; weak D call: TRBD1 (6 bases). With 5 bases removed from V and 0 bases from J, the gap between germline ends came to 11 bases. CDR1 and CDR2 (germline): MNHEY, SVGAGI. This CDR3 spans 15 amino acids. The CDR3 spells CASSPVGASYNEQFF. The CDR3, as DNA: TGTGCCAGCAGTCCTGTGGGGGCCTCCTACAATGAGCAGTTCTTC.

The rearrangement links TRBV5-1 to TRBJ2-3; 7 nucleotides align to TRBD2. This CDR3 has 16 amino acids. Trimming took 2 bases from V and 1 from J; bases not matched to a gene: 7. Germline V gives CDR1 SGHRS, CDR2 YFSETQ. CDR3 coding DNA: TGCGCCAGCAGCTTCACTAGCGTAACAGGCACAGATACGCAGTATTTT. Residues: CASSFTSVTGTDTQYF.